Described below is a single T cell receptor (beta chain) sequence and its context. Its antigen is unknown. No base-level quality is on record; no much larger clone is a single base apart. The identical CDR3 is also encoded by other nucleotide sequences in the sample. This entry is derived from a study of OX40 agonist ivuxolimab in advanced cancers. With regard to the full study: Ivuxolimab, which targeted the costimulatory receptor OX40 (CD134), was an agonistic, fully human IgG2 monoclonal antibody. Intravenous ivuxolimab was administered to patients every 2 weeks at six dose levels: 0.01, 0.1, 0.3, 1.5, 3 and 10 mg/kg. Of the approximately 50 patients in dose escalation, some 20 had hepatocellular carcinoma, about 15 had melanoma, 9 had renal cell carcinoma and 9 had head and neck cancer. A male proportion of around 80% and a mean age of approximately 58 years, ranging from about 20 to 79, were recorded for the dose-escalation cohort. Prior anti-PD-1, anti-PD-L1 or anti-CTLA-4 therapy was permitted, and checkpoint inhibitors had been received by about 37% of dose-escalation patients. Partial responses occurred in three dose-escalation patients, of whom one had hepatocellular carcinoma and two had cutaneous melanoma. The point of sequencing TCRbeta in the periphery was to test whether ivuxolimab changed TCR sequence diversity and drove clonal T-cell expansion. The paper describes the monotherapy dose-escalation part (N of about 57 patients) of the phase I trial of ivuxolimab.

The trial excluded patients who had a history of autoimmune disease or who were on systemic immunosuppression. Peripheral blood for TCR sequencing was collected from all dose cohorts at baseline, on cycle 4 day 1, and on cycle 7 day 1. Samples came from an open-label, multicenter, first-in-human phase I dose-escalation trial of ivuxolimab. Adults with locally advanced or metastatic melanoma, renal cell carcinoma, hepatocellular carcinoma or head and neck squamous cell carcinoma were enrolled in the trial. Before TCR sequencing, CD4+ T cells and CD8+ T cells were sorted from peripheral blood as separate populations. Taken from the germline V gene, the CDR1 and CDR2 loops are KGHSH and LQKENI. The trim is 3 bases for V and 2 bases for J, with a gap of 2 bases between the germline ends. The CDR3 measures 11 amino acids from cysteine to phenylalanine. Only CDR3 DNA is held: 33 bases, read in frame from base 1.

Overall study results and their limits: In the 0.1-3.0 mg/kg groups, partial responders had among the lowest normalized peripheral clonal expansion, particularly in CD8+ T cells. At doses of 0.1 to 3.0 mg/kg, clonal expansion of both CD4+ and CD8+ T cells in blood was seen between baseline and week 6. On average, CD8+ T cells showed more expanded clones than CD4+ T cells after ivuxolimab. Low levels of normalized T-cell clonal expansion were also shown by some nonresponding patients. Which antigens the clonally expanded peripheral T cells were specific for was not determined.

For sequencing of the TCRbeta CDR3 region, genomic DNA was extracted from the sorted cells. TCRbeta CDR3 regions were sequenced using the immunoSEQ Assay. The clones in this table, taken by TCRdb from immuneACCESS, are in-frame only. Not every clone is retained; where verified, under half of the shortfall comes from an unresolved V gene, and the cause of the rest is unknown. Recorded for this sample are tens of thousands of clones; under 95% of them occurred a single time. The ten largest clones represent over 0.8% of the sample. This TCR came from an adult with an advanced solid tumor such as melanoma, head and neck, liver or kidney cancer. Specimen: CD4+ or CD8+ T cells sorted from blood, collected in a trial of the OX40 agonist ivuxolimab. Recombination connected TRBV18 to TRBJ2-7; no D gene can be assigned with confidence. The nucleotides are TGTGCCAGCTCACCGGCCTACGAGCAGTACTTC. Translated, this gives CASSPAYEQYF.